A single sample is the source of the 28 T cell receptor beta chains below, sequenced in a study of HIV-infected patients and healthy controls. Reverse transcription used 450 to 500 ng RNA and constant-region primers for alpha and beta. Alpha and beta chain libraries were made separately by chain-specific third strand synthesis with multiplexing indices. TCRdb re-analysed the 5' RACE reads in MiXCR, keeping a single row per CDR3 protein. The sample lists 15,000 to 20,000 distinct CDR3 sequences, 12% occurring once. Whole blood was used without fractionation, so all unsorted peripheral T cells were included. The sequenced sample was blood. These receptors were collected from an adult in good health.

This clonotype occurred many times. This sequence joins TRBV7-2 and TRBJ2-2; tentatively, D is TRBD1 (6 bases). The CDR3 runs 14 residues. Trimming removed 5 bases from V and 3 bases from J, with 10 bases in between. The V gene's germline CDR1 is SGHTA and CDR2 FQGNSA. The CDR3 nucleotides are TGTGCCAGCAGCCCGGACAGATACACCGGGGAGCTGTTTTTT. Its protein is CASSPDRYTGELFF.

This clonotype appeared a few times. The V gene is TRBV4-2, the J gene TRBJ2-7, with TRBD2 identical over 12 bases. The junction had 6 bases not matched to a gene; V was cut back by 4 bases and J by 2 bases. Germline assignment: CDR1 LGHNA and CDR2 YNFKEQ. The CDR3 runs to 16 residues. The CDR3 sequence: CASSPLTSGGTYEQYF. CDR3 DNA sequence: TGTGCCAGCAGCCCGCTCACTAGCGGGGGGACCTACGAGCAGTACTTC.

The chain uses TRBV5-1 and TRBJ2-2, with TRBD2 matching 9 bases. There are 16 residues in the CDR3. CDR1 is SGHRS and CDR2 is YFSETQ in the germline V gene. V shed 3 bases, J shed 4 bases, and the junction held 7 bases outside the gene matches. This chain's CDR3 is CASSWSGGTVTGELFF. In DNA form, the CDR3 reads TGCGCCAGCAGCTGGAGCGGGGGGACCGTCACCGGGGAGCTGTTTTTT.

This clonotype was recorded at least ten times. The gene calls are TRBV20-1 and TRBJ1-1; 7 bases fit TRBD1. CDR3 length: 15 amino acids. Germline lookup yields CDR1 DFQATT and CDR2 SNEGSKA (reference sequence). The CDR3 loop is CRGGGGAELNTEAFF. The CDR3 nucleotides read TGCAGAGGGGGAGGGGGCGCTGAGCTGAACACTGAAGCTTTCTTT.

This clonotype was counted many times. The CDR3 coding sequence is TGTGCCAGCAGCTTGGGCGTTAGACAGGGGCTCTCGGCGCTATACTTC. Protein: CASSLGVRQGLSALYF. The chain uses TRBV5-4 and TRBJ2-7; the match to TRBD1 covers 8 bases. Germline V gene lookup returns CDR1 SGHNT and CDR2 YYREEE (reference sequence). The CDR3 spans 16 residues. Trimming cost V 0 bases and J 13 bases; bases outside gene matches: 18.

This clonotype was seen a few times. This chain links TRBV18 with TRBJ1-1, with D possibly TRBD1 on 5 matching bases. The V gene lost 5 bases and the J gene lost 3 bases, with 10 bases spanning the gap. Germline-derived CDR1 and CDR2 are KGHSH and LQKENI. The CDR3 is 13 residues long. The CDR3: CASSRLGDTEAFF. CDR3 DNA: TGTGCCAGCTCAAGGTTGGGGGACACTGAAGCTTTCTTT.

This rearrangement joins TRBV3-1 to TRBJ1-6; D ambiguous. CDR3 length equals 14 residues. The V gene lost 2 bases and the J gene lost 12 bases, with 14 bases spanning the gap. From germline, CDR1 is LGHDT and CDR2 YNNKEL (reference sequence). This CDR3 reads CASSQQWEGQPLHF. The CDR3 nucleotides read TGTGCCAGCAGCCAACAATGGGAAGGGCAACCCCTCCACTTT.

In this sample, this clonotype is medium-sized. This chain links TRBV5-4 with TRBJ2-2; D is uncertain. Germline CDR1 reads SGHNT; CDR2 reads YYREEE (reference sequence). The CDR3 is 16 amino acids. With 4 bases removed from V and 0 bases from J, the gap between germline ends came to 13 bases. The CDR3 reads CASSGGRTPNTGELFF. The DNA of the CDR3 is TGTGCCAGCAGCGGCGGAAGGACCCCGAACACCGGGGAGCTGTTTTTT.

The rearrangement joins TRBV18 to TRBJ1-1; 7 bases line up with TRBD1. The length of the CDR3 is 14 residues. The V gene's germline CDR1 is KGHSH and CDR2 LQKENI. V lost 6 bases, J lost 3 bases, and 7 bases stayed unmatched. DNA for the CDR3: TGTGCCAGCTCGTCGACAGGGTTGGACACTGAAGCTTTCTTT. Amino acid sequence: CASSSTGLDTEAFF.

This clonotype came up many times. J is TRBJ2-4 and V is TRBV3-1; 13 positions agree with TRBD2. Germline V CDR1 and CDR2: LGHDT, YNNKEL (reference sequence). V lost 3 bases and J lost 8; bases outside the gene matches: 10. The length of the CDR3 is 17 residues. CDR3 region: CASSQPGLAGSPDIQYF. The CDR3 DNA is TGTGCCAGCAGCCAGCCGGGACTAGCGGGATCGCCGGACATTCAGTACTTC.

This clonotype was counted many times. The chain carries TRBV7-2 and TRBJ1-5; 8 positions match TRBD1. V lost 5 bases, J lost 7 bases, and 7 bases stayed unmatched. Per germline, CDR1 SGHTA and CDR2 FQGNSA. This CDR3 is built from 14 residues. For the CDR3, the DNA is TGTGCCAGCAGCCCCTCGACAGGGGAACAGCCCCAGCATTTT. It is translated as CASSPSTGEQPQHF.

This clonotype was seen only a few times. CDR3 protein: CASSQSPDRAGLAGPYEQYF. CDR3 DNA sequence: TGCGCCAGCAGCCAAAGCCCCGACAGGGCTGGACTAGCGGGGCCCTACGAGCAGTACTTC. This rearrangement joins TRBV4-3 to TRBJ2-7; 12 bases are a match to TRBD2. CDR1 and CDR2 from the germline V gene are LGHNA and YSLEER. The length of the CDR3 is 20 residues. V dropped 2 bases and J dropped 2; count of bases not matched to a gene: 16.

This clonotype is medium-sized. CDR3 amino acids: CASSPDISGIAVTGELFF. The CDR3 coding sequence is TGTGCCAGCTCACCCGACATCTCAGGGATAGCGGTCACCGGGGAGCTGTTTTTT. This chain uses TRBV18 with TRBJ2-2; weak D call: TRBD2 (6 bases). This CDR3 comprises 18 residues. V was shortened by 3 bases and J by 4 bases, with 21 bases between the two germline ends. The V gene's germline CDR1 is KGHSH and CDR2 LQKENI.

This clonotype has at least ten counts. CDR3 nucleotide sequence: TGCAGTGCTAGTTATGGTTCGAACAGGGGGCAAGCTGAAGCTTTCTTT. Translated, it gives CSASYGSNRGQAEAFF. The chain carries TRBV20-1 and TRBJ1-1; 9 bases match TRBD1. V lost 3 bases, J lost 6 bases, and 14 bases stayed unmatched. In germline, CDR1 is DFQATT, CDR2 SNEGSKA (reference sequence). CDR3 length: 16 amino acids.

This clonotype turned up a few times. V and J are TRBV7-9 and TRBJ2-1; D tentatively reads TRBD1 or TRBD2 (5 bases each). CDR1 SEHNR and CDR2 FQNEAQ come from the germline V gene (reference sequence). This CDR3 has 16 residues. V was trimmed by 5 bases and J by 0 bases, leaving 14 bases between them. Here the CDR3 reads CASSTGTASSYNEQFF. DNA for the CDR3: TGTGCCAGCAGCACCGGGACGGCAAGCTCCTACAATGAGCAGTTCTTC.

The chain carries TRBV11-2 and TRBJ2-6, with TRBD2 as a possible D gene (5 bases). The CDR3 contains 15 residues. Trimming shortened V by 0 bases and J by 4 bases, and 7 bases separated the two germline ends. Germline CDR1 and CDR2: SGHAT and FQNNGV. For the CDR3, the DNA is TGTGCCAGCAGCTTAGAAGGGAGCGGGGCCAACGTCCTGACTTTC. This encodes CASSLEGSGANVLTF.

Only one count was recorded for this clonotype. V is TRBV6-5 and J is TRBJ1-6; the D gene is possibly TRBD1 (5 bases). The CDR3 sequence is 14 residues long. Germline assignment: CDR1 MNHEY and CDR2 SVGAGI. The V end was cut by 6 bases, the J end by 11 bases, with 17 bases between. This CDR3 reads CASRLGRTLTPLHF. DNA for the CDR3: TGTGCCAGCAGACTGGGACGGACCTTGACACCCCTCCACTTT.

This clonotype rates as medium-sized. Its ends do not fully match the called genes, so a read error is possible. The V call is TRBV20-1, the J call TRBJ2-3; 16 bases align to TRBD2. The germline CDR1 and CDR2 sequences are DFQATT and SNEGSKA (reference sequence). The CDR3 spans 17 residues. The CDR3 bases are TGCAGTGCGAGAGGGACTAGCGGGGGGGTTCCTCCAGATACGCAGTATTTT. As protein: CSARGTSGGVPPDTQYF.

The rearrangement uses TRBV20-1 and TRBJ2-4; no definite D call. CDR1 is DFQATT, CDR2 SNEGSKA, per germline (reference sequence). The ends were cut back, 6 bases at V and 6 bases at J, with 18 bases in the middle. The CDR3 is 14 residues long. CDR3 residues: CSAGLARIRNIQYF. CDR3 coding DNA: TGCAGTGCCGGGTTAGCTCGGATCAGAAACATTCAGTACTTC.

The table lists this clonotype with many counts. The genes are TRBV27 and TRBJ1-2; 8 nucleotides match TRBD1. This CDR3 is 14 amino acids long. Germline lookup yields CDR1 MNHEY and CDR2 SMNVEV (reference sequence). The ends lost 5 bases at V and 8 bases at J; junction bases unmatched: 10. The CDR3 here is CASSNRQGRGGYTF. CDR3 DNA: TGTGCCAGCAGTAATCGACAGGGGAGAGGCGGCTACACCTTC.

In its sample, this clonotype is medium-sized. The V call is TRBV27, the J call TRBJ2-1; TRBD2 aligns across 7 bases. Trimming at V came to 4 bases and at J to 0 bases, leaving 6 bases not matched to a gene. CDR3 length: 16 residues. Germline CDR1 and CDR2: MNHEY and SMNVEV (reference sequence). CDR3 protein: CASSWTSFSSYNEQFF. CDR3 DNA sequence: TGTGCCAGCAGTTGGACTAGTTTCAGCTCCTACAATGAGCAGTTCTTC.

The table lists this clonotype with many counts. This chain links TRBV6-2 or TRBV6-3 with TRBJ2-5; the D gene is possibly TRBD1 (5 bases). Germline lookup yields CDR1 MNHEY and CDR2 SVGEGT. The V gene lost 6 bases and the J gene lost 3 bases, with 11 bases spanning the gap. This CDR3 is built from 13 residues. The CDR3 sequence is CASSRQPEETQYF. DNA for the CDR3: TGTGCCAGCAGCAGACAGCCCGAAGAGACCCAGTACTTC.

The sample holds many counts of this clonotype. The J gene is TRBJ2-6, the V gene TRBV12-3 or TRBV12-4; 10 nucleotides line up with TRBD1. The junction had 9 bases not matched to a gene; V was cut back by 7 bases and J by 0 bases. The length of the CDR3 is 18 residues. The CDR3 DNA reads TGTGCCAGCATCCCCCGGGACAGGGGATTCTCTGGGGCCAACGTCCTGACTTTC. Amino acids: CASIPRDRGFSGANVLTF.

This clonotype was observed many times. The genes are TRBV4-3 and TRBJ2-3, with D possibly matching TRBD2 (7 bases). Germline V lookup: CDR1 LGHNA, CDR2 YSLEER. This CDR3 is built from 20 residues. V gave up 0 bases and J gave up 2 bases, with 24 bases separating them. The CDR3 here is CASSQDLSNGGRIFTDTQYF. CDR3 nucleotide sequence: TGCGCCAGCAGCCAAGATCTATCGAACGGGGGGCGGATATTCACAGATACGCAGTATTTT.

This clonotype is deemed medium-sized (0.01 to 0.1%). The rearrangement joins TRBV4-2 to TRBJ2-5; TRBD2 aligns across 10 bases. In germline, CDR1 is LGHNA, CDR2 YNFKEQ. V gave up 0 bases and J gave up 5 bases; unmatched junction bases: 3. The CDR3 is made up of 15 amino acids. The CDR3: CASSQESGGAETQYF. The CDR3 DNA reads TGTGCCAGCAGCCAAGAAAGCGGGGGGGCGGAGACCCAGTACTTC.

There are many counts of this clonotype. The CDR3 reads CASSRRQGIFYQETQYF. In DNA, the CDR3 is TGTGCCAGCAGCCGACGACAGGGGATTTTCTACCAAGAGACCCAGTACTTC. The V gene is TRBV9, the J gene TRBJ2-5, with 8 bases that match TRBD1. Germline loops: CDR1 SGDLS, CDR2 YYNGEE. The CDR3 is made up of 17 amino acids. The V segment lost 4 bases and the J segment 0 bases; nucleotides outside the gene matches: 11.

This chain uses TRBV20-1 with TRBJ1-1, with no clear D. Germline CDR1 DFQATT, CDR2 SNEGSKA (reference sequence). The CDR3 covers 14 residues. The V and J ends lost 1 base and 9 bases respectively, with 18 bases between them. For the CDR3, the DNA is TGCAGTGCTAGAGTTGTCACTGGATACGGGCAAGCTTTCTTT. It encodes CSARVVTGYGQAFF.

The chain carries TRBV12-3 or TRBV12-4 and TRBJ1-1; 9 bases fit TRBD1. J lost 11 bases, V lost 7 bases, and 8 bases had no gene match. The CDR3 is 12 amino acids. The CDR3 is CASTPDRGKAFF. As DNA, the CDR3 is TGTGCCAGCACCCCTGACAGGGGGAAGGCTTTCTTT.